Following are 2 T cell receptor beta chains from one sample sequenced in a study of metastatic and nonmetastatic thyroid tumors. No patient received treatment before thyroid surgery. Via MiXCR, TCRdb re-called the PCR reads. Of around 17,000 clones detected, about 25% appear once; the ten largest clones hold 15%. Material for sequencing was adjacent normal tissue. These receptors came from a female donor with papillary thyroid cancer or a benign thyroid nodule (not recorded which). Some clones in this sample may be carry-over from other donors' samples.

This clone came up a few times. The same CDR3 also results from other DNA sequences found in this sample. This chain links TRBV27 with TRBJ2-7; D is perhaps TRBD1 (6 bases). This CDR3 region has 15 residues. CDR1 and CDR2 from the germline V gene are MNHEY and SMNVEV (reference sequence). V was shortened by 5 bases and J by 3 bases, with 17 bases between the two germline ends. CDR3: CASSLVTGRNYEQYF. CDR3 in DNA: TGTGCCAGCAGTCTCGTGACAGGTAGGAACTACGAGCAGTACTTC.

This clone came up a few times. The genes are TRBV12-3 or TRBV12-4 and TRBJ2-5; D ambiguous. Trimming removed 7 bases at V and 1 base at J, with 10 bases between. CDR3 length equals 13 residues. The CDR3 DNA reads TGTGCCAGCACCCTGGACCCCCAAGAGACCCAGTACTTC. Protein: CASTLDPQETQYF.